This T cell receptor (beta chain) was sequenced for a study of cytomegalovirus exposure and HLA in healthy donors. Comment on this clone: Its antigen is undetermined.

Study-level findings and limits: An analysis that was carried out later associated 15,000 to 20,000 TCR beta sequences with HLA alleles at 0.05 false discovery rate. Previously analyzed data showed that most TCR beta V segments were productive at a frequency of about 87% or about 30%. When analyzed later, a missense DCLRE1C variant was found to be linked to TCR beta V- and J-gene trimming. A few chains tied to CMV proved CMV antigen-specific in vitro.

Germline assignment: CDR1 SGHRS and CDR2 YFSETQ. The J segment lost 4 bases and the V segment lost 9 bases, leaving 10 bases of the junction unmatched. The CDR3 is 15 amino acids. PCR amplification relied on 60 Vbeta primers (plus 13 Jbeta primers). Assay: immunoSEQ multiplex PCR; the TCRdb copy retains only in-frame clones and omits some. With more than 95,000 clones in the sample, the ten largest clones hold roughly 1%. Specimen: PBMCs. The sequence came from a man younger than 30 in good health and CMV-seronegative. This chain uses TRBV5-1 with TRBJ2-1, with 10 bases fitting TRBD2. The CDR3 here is CATTITSGAYNEQFF. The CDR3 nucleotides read TGCGCCACTACCATAACTAGCGGGGCGTACAATGAGCAGTTCTTC.